The 32 T cell receptor beta chains given below trace back to one sample, sequenced in a study of metastatic and nonmetastatic thyroid tumors. No patient received treatment before thyroid surgery. MiXCR reprocessed the PCR reads for TCRdb. There are fewer than 7,500 clones in the sample; 25% to 35% occur only once, and around 17% lies in the top ten. Material: adjacent normal tissue. All receptors come from a female donor with papillary thyroid cancer or a benign thyroid nodule (not recorded which). Some clones in this sample may be carry-over from other donors' samples.

This chain uses TRBV20-1 with TRBJ2-1; TRBD2 might be the D (7 bases). CDR3 length: 12 residues. Germline values: CDR1 DFQATT, CDR2 SNEGSKA (reference sequence). Trimming shortened V by 7 bases and J by 8 bases, and 15 bases separated the two germline ends. CDR3 coding DNA: TGCAGTGGCCCGCGGGGGCCCGATGAGCAGTTCTTC. Translation gives CSGPRGPDEQFF.

The CDR3 reads CASSLSGGYEQYF. CDR3 nucleotide sequence: TGTGCCAGCAGCTTAAGCGGGGGCTACGAGCAGTACTTC. This rearrangement joins TRBV7-2 to TRBJ2-7, with TRBD2 matching 8 bases. Germline values: CDR1 SGHTA, CDR2 FQGNSA. This CDR3 is 13 amino acids long. V shed 2 bases, J shed 3 bases, and the junction held 0 bases outside the gene matches. Drawing the rest from reference TRBV7-2 and TRBJ2-7, the complete variable domain is GAGVSQSPSNKVTEKGKDVELRCDPISGHTALYWYRQSLGQGLEFLIYFQGNSAPDKSGLPSDRFSAERTGGSVSTLTIQRTQQEDSAVYLCASSLSGGYEQYFGPGTRLTVT.

The chain recombines TRBV18 with TRBJ2-7; D may match TRBD1 or TRBD2 (5 bases each). The CDR3 is made up of 16 amino acids. The V end was cut by 4 bases, the J end by 3 bases, with 19 bases between. Per germline, CDR1 KGHSH and CDR2 LQKENI. The CDR3 sequence is CASSQLPGPGNYEQYF. CDR3 DNA: TGTGCCAGCTCACAACTACCGGGACCGGGTAACTACGAGCAGTACTTC.

This clone has just one count. The gene calls are TRBV5-1 and TRBJ2-7; D is possibly TRBD1 (8 bases). The CDR3 covers 13 residues. The V end was cut by 4 bases, the J end by 7 bases, with 15 bases between. The germline V gene encodes CDR1 SGHRS and CDR2 YFSETQ. CDR3 bases: TGCGCCAGCAGCGGGACTACAGGGGGAGAGCAGTACTTC. Translation: CASSGTTGGEQYF.

The chain recombines TRBV20-1 with TRBJ2-7; D may match TRBD1 or TRBD2 (5 bases each). Germline-derived CDR1 and CDR2 are DFQATT and SNEGSKA (reference sequence). The CDR3 has 14 residues. The germline V and J ends were trimmed by 0 bases and 3 bases, with 12 bases remaining between them. CDR3 bases: TGCAGTGCTAGAGATGGGGGACGCCGCTACGAGCAGTACTTC. Translation gives CSARDGGRRYEQYF.

The sample holds a few counts of this clone. The chain uses TRBV6-1 and TRBJ1-1; possible D gene TRBD1, 5 bases. The CDR3 consists of 14 residues. The V end was cut by 9 bases, the J end by 1 base, with 15 bases between. From germline, CDR1 is MNHNS and CDR2 SASEGT. In DNA, the CDR3 is TGTGCCAGTACGGGGGACCAGTCGAACACTGAAGCTTTCTTT. Residues: CASTGDQSNTEAFF.

This clone qualifies as medium-sized. The chain recombines TRBV19 with TRBJ1-6; D gene ambiguous. This CDR3 region has 12 residues. CDR1 and CDR2 from the germline V gene are LNHDA and SQIVND (reference sequence). Trimming pared 1 base from V and 10 bases from J, leaving 5 bases between. CDR3 protein: CASSIGGSPLHF. CDR3 sequence (DNA): TGTGCCAGTAGTATAGGTGGATCACCCCTCCACTTT.

This clone is medium-sized within its sample. The chain carries TRBV15 and TRBJ1-4; no definite D call. Germline values: CDR1 LNHNV, CDR2 YYDKDF (reference sequence). CDR3 length equals 12 residues. The V end lost 5 bases, the J end lost 8 bases, and 9 bases lay between the germline ends. The CDR3 nucleotides are TGTGCCACCAGCCCCGAAGGAGAAAAACTGTTTTTT. This gives the protein CATSPEGEKLFF.

The chain joins TRBV20-1 to TRBJ2-7; the D is unclear. The CDR3 extends over 14 amino acids. V shed 3 bases and J shed 2 bases, with 14 bases lying between them. Germline CDR1 and CDR2: DFQATT and SNEGSKA (reference sequence). The CDR3 loop is CSASNPLGTYEQYF. DNA for the CDR3: TGCAGTGCTAGTAACCCCCTAGGGACCTACGAGCAGTACTTC.

The V call is TRBV4-1, the J call TRBJ2-7; 7 bases match TRBD2. V was pared by 4 bases and J by 4 bases, with 7 bases of the junction left unmatched. CDR1 and CDR2 from the germline V gene are MGHRA and YSYEKL. The CDR3 runs to 14 residues. CDR3 in DNA: TGCGCCAGCAGCCTGGGGGAGGGAGGTTACGAGCAGTACTTC. Its protein is CASSLGEGGYEQYF.

About this clone itself: The junction departs from the called germline gene at one end, perhaps through a read error. The chain couples TRBV7-2 to TRBJ1-2; no clear D. Per germline, CDR1 SGHTA and CDR2 FQGNSA. The CDR3 is 15 amino acids. The CDR3 DNA is TGTGCCGGCAGCCTAGAGTCCCTAGGGCCCCGTGGCTACACCTTC. Translated, it gives CAGSLESLGPRGYTF.

V gene TRBV20-1 combines with J gene TRBJ2-7; 7 nucleotides align to TRBD1. The germline V gene has CDR1 DFQATT and CDR2 SNEGSKA (reference sequence). CDR3 length: 15 amino acids. The V and J ends lost 3 bases and 2 bases, in that order; junction bases with no gene match: 10. CDR3 in DNA: TGCAGTGCTAGGGGCCCGACAGGGCGAGCCTACGAGCAGTACTTC. Encoded protein: CSARGPTGRAYEQYF.

This clone was recorded a few times. The CDR3 region has the DNA TGTGCCAGCAGTGCGGGACAGACTTACACTGAAGCTTTCTTT. Translating it yields CASSAGQTYTEAFF. The chain employs TRBV12-3 or TRBV12-4 and TRBJ1-1, with 7 bases that match TRBD1. This CDR3 is built from 14 residues. The J segment lost 3 bases and the V segment lost 5 bases, leaving 6 bases of the junction unmatched.

This clone was counted a few times. The chain carries TRBV2 and TRBJ2-5; 8 nucleotides agree with TRBD2. CDR1 SNHLY and CDR2 FYNNEI come from the germline V gene. The CDR3 covers 15 residues. V dropped 6 bases and J dropped 2; count of bases not matched to a gene: 8. The CDR3 bases are TGTGCCAGCAGCCAAATCACTAGCGGACAAGAGACCCAGTACTTC. It is translated as CASSQITSGQETQYF.

The chain links TRBV20-1 to TRBJ2-7; 12 bases fit TRBD2. V shed 6 bases, J shed 4 bases, and the junction held 13 bases outside the gene matches. Germline CDR1 and CDR2: DFQATT and SNEGSKA (reference sequence). CDR3 length: 16 residues. CDR3 nucleotides: TGCAGTGCCACCCTGCTCGGGACTAGCGGGTTTTACGAGCAGTACTTC. This translates into CSATLLGTSGFYEQYF.

The chain combines TRBV11-3 with TRBJ1-2; D gene uncertain. The V gene lost 10 bases and the J gene lost 8 bases, with 14 bases spanning the gap. CDR3 length: 11 residues. Germline V lookup: CDR1 SGHNT, CDR2 YENEEA. CDR3 sequence reads: CATQPKDGYTF. The DNA of the CDR3 is TGTGCCACCCAGCCGAAGGACGGCTACACCTTC.

This clone was counted between two and nine times. This sequence joins TRBV11-2 and TRBJ2-1, with 13 bases lining up with TRBD2. The trim removed 5 bases at V and 7 bases at J, leaving 11 bases unmatched. Germline CDR1 SGHAT, CDR2 FQNNGV. The CDR3 has 17 amino acids. The CDR3 bases are TGTGCCAGCAGCGGAATGTGGACTAGCGGGAGTAGAAATGAGCAGTTCTTC. This encodes CASSGMWTSGSRNEQFF.

This clone came up a few times. V usage is TRBV15 and J usage is TRBJ2-5, with D possibly being TRBD2 (5 bases). The end of the DNA aligns better with TRBJ2-1, so the J call may be wrong. The CDR3 contains 15 residues. Germline V gene sequence: CDR1 LNHNV, CDR2 YYDKDF (reference sequence). The CDR3 region is CATSRGGFPTIEQFF. CDR3 sequence (DNA): TGTGCCACCAGCAGAGGAGGATTCCCGACTATTGAGCAGTTCTTC.

By share of the sample, this clone is large. This rearrangement joins TRBV28 to TRBJ1-3; D gene ambiguous. CDR3 length equals 16 residues. The germline V gene has CDR1 MDHEN and CDR2 SYDVKM. V lost 6 bases to trimming and J lost 1 base, with 16 bases between them. CDR3 DNA: TGTGCCAGCAGCTTCGTCAGGCTCAGTTCTGGAAACACCATATATTTT. Translated: CASSFVRLSSGNTIYF.

The chain is built from TRBV2 and TRBJ2-6, with D tentatively TRBD1 (6 bases). V shed 8 bases and J shed 0 bases, with 17 bases lying between them. CDR1 and CDR2 from the germline V gene are SNHLY and FYNNEI. The CDR3 contains 17 residues. CDR3 residues: CASRQVSASSGANVLTF. Here the CDR3 DNA reads TGTGCCAGCCGACAGGTATCAGCTAGCTCTGGGGCCAACGTCCTGACTTTC.

This clone appeared a few times. The J gene is TRBJ1-6, the V gene TRBV6-1; TRBD1 is a possible D gene (6 bases). Germline lookup yields CDR1 MNHNS and CDR2 SASEGT. The CDR3 runs to 15 residues. Deletions cut 6 bases from V and 3 bases from J, with 12 bases between. The CDR3 DNA sequence: TGTGCCAGCAGGGACTGGACAGACTATAATTCACCCCTCCACTTT. This encodes CASRDWTDYNSPLHF.

This clone has a handful of counts. The gene calls are TRBV28 and TRBJ2-7, with 13 bases fitting TRBD2. With 4 bases clipped from V and 6 bases from J, the junction kept 0 bases outside the gene matches. CDR3 length equals 13 residues. Germline lookup yields CDR1 MDHEN and CDR2 SYDVKM. CDR3 DNA: TGTGCCAGCAGTTGGACTAGCGGGAGCGAGCAGTACTTC. Its translation: CASSWTSGSEQYF.

The rearrangement links TRBV20-1 to TRBJ2-4; TRBD1 is a possible D gene (6 bases). The CDR3 has 18 amino acids. The germline V gene has CDR1 DFQATT and CDR2 SNEGSKA (reference sequence). Trimming took off 2 bases at V and 1 base at J, with 21 bases between the two ends. The CDR3 loop is CSARTTEGGVAAKNIQYF. The CDR3 DNA reads TGCAGTGCTAGAACGACGGAAGGGGGAGTCGCGGCCAAAAACATTCAGTACTTC.

Concerning this clone: One end of the junction varies from germline; a read error may be responsible. V and J are TRBV19 and TRBJ2-7; D unresolved. In germline, CDR1 is LNHDA, CDR2 SQIVND (reference sequence). The CDR3 length is 14 residues. This chain's CDR3 is CASSIGANGDEKYF. For the CDR3, the DNA is TGTGCCAGTAGTATAGGAGCTAATGGTGACGAGAAGTACTTC.

V and J are TRBV5-1 and TRBJ1-3; D is perhaps TRBD1 (5 bases). This CDR3 spans 15 amino acids. The germline V and J ends were trimmed by 0 bases and 7 bases, with 14 bases remaining between them. Germline V lookup: CDR1 SGHRS, CDR2 YFSETQ. The CDR3, as DNA: TGCGCCAGCAGCTTGGATAGGACAAATGCGAACACCATATATTTT. This encodes CASSLDRTNANTIYF. Using reference TRBV5-1 and TRBJ1-3 for the parts outside the CDR3, the full variable domain is KAGVTQTPRYLIKTRGQQVTLSCSPISGHRSVSWYQQTPGQGLQFLFEYFSETQRNKGNFPGRFSGRQFSNSRSEMNVSTLELGDSALYLCASSLDRTNANTIYFGEGSWLTVV.

The V and J genes are TRBV5-1 and TRBJ1-1; D not certain. CDR1 and CDR2 (germline): SGHRS, YFSETQ. CDR3 length: 13 residues. Trimming removed 2 bases from V and 7 bases from J, with 12 bases in between. The CDR3 nucleotides are TGCGCCAGCAGCTTAGGAGGAAGTGGTGAAGCTTTCTTT. Protein: CASSLGGSGEAFF.

DNA of the CDR3: TGTGCCAGCAGTTACTCACTGGACAGGGGAGGAGGCTACACCTTC. Residues: CASSYSLDRGGGYTF. The rearrangement joins TRBV6-2 or TRBV6-3 to TRBJ1-2, with 9 bases lining up with TRBD1. The CDR3 is 15 amino acids. Trimming cost V 0 bases and J 8 bases; bases outside gene matches: 7. Germline loops: CDR1 MNHEY, CDR2 SVGEGT.

The chain combines TRBV14 with TRBJ2-1; 11 positions agree with TRBD2. After removal of 4 bases from V and 4 bases from J, the junction contained 3 bases not matched to a gene. Germline CDR1 reads SGHDN; CDR2 reads FVKESK. The CDR3 is 15 amino acids. CDR3 sequence reads: CASSPRLAGYNEQFF. The CDR3 region has the DNA TGTGCCAGCAGCCCCCGACTAGCGGGGTACAATGAGCAGTTCTTC.

There are many counts of this clone. The chain couples TRBV3-1 to TRBJ2-7; 9 nucleotides align to TRBD1. Germline-derived CDR1 and CDR2 are LGHDT and YNNKEL (reference sequence). The junction had 16 bases not matched to a gene; V was cut back by 1 base and J by 0 bases. This CDR3 is built from 20 residues. CDR3 amino acids: CASSQARPGQGRSFSYEQYF. CDR3 bases: TGTGCCAGCAGCCAAGCACGTCCGGGACAGGGTAGGTCCTTCTCCTACGAGCAGTACTTC.

This clone was detected only a few times. The CDR3 loop reads CASSSGQMPHFEQFF. CDR3 nucleotide sequence: TGTGCCAGCAGTTCGGGGCAAATGCCTCACTTTGAGCAGTTCTTC. The chain combines TRBV12-3 or TRBV12-4 with TRBJ2-1, with D perhaps TRBD1 or TRBD2 (5 bases each). V gave up 4 bases and J gave up 9 bases, with 19 bases separating them. This CDR3 region has 15 residues.

The chain is built from TRBV6-1 and TRBJ2-7; D is unclear. The CDR3 has 15 residues. The germline CDR1 and CDR2 sequences are MNHNS and SASEGT. V was pared by 1 base and J by 0 bases, with 10 bases between. Here the CDR3 reads CASSEVSGSSYEQYF. CDR3 sequence (DNA): TGTGCCAGCAGTGAAGTCTCGGGCAGCTCCTACGAGCAGTACTTC.

The chain is built from TRBV7-2 and TRBJ2-5; 9 bases map to TRBD1. Germline CDR1 and CDR2: SGHTA and FQGNSA. This CDR3 has 13 amino acids. The V and J ends lost 6 bases and 7 bases, in that order; junction bases with no gene match: 6. CDR3 in DNA: TGTGCCAGCAGTCCGGACAGGGGTGGGACCCAGTACTTC. Its translation is CASSPDRGGTQYF.